The 15 T cell receptor beta chains listed next were all sequenced from one sample in a study of memory CD4+ T cells and cytomegalovirus serostatus. The data were produced by immunoSEQ multiplex PCR, yet TCRdb's version contains in-frame clones alone and is incomplete. The sample carries 50,000 to 65,000 clones, 60% to 80% recorded once. The sort gate was single viable CD3+CD4+CD8-CD45RO+ cells for memory CD4+ T cells. Sequenced material: memory CD4+ T cells from blood. Receptors originate from an adult in good health and CMV-seronegative.

This clone was seen just once. The chain has TRBV4-2 and TRBJ2-5; D remains ambiguous. Germline V CDR1 and CDR2: LGHNA, YNFKEQ. The CDR3 contains 15 residues. The ends were cut back, 5 bases at V and 1 base at J, with 14 bases in the middle. CDR3 sequence (DNA): TGTGCCAGCAGCGCAGAGCTTACCCCCCAAGAGACCCAGTACTTC. Translation gives CASSAELTPQETQYF.

The chain joins TRBV2 to TRBJ1-5, with D perhaps TRBD1 (6 bases). The CDR3 totals 14 residues. Germline CDR1 reads SNHLY; CDR2 reads FYNNEI. V was trimmed by 5 bases and J by 3 bases, leaving 11 bases between them. As DNA, the CDR3 is TGTGCCAGCAGTCAGACAGGCTACAATCAGCCCCAGCATTTT. Protein sequence: CASSQTGYNQPQHF. Together with reference TRBV2 and TRBJ1-5, the CDR3 gives the full variable domain: EPEVTQTPSHQVTQMGQEVILRCVPISNHLYFYWYRQILGQKVEFLVSFYNNEISEKSEIFDDQFSVERPDGSNFTLKIRSTKLEDSAMYFCASSQTGYNQPQHFGDGTRLSIL.

The CDR3 DNA follows: TGTGCCAGCAGTGAAGTTTCGGCGGGGGGCCGCGGGCCCCAGCATTTT. Translated, it gives CASSEVSAGGRGPQHF. The chain is built from TRBV6-1 and TRBJ1-5, with TRBD1 as a possible D gene (6 bases). Germline V gives CDR1 MNHNS, CDR2 SASEGT. CDR3 length: 16 amino acids. V was trimmed by 1 base and J by 9 bases, leaving 19 bases between them.

This clone was observed a single time. The V call is TRBV19, the J call TRBJ1-4; a weak D match, TRBD1 (6 bases). Trimming cost V 6 bases and J 10 bases, with 18 bases left between them. There are 14 residues in the CDR3. Germline-derived CDR1 and CDR2 are LNHDA and SQIVND (reference sequence). The CDR3 bases are TGTGCCAGTAGGTCACAGGGAGGAGCTCGAAAACTGTTTTTT. It codes for CASRSQGGARKLFF.

This chain uses TRBV7-9 with TRBJ1-6, with 8 bases lining up with TRBD1. This CDR3 has 15 residues. Germline values: CDR1 SEHNR, CDR2 FQNEAQ (reference sequence). V lost 2 bases to trimming and J lost 8 bases; unmatched junction nucleotides: 5. In nucleotides, the CDR3 is TGTGCCAGCAGCTTAACAGACAGGGGAGATTCACCCCTCCACTTT. It codes for CASSLTDRGDSPLHF.

This clone came up a few times. The chain couples TRBV30 to TRBJ1-6, with unresolved D. Looked up from germline, CDR1 is GTSNPN and CDR2 is SVGIG (reference sequence). The CDR3 length is 14 residues. Trimming pared 0 bases from V and 8 bases from J, leaving 11 bases between. CDR3 sequence reads: CAWSVGGTYSPLHF. The CDR3 DNA reads as TGTGCCTGGAGTGTGGGCGGAACTTATTCACCCCTCCACTTT. The full variable domain, in which reference TRBV30 and TRBJ1-6 provide the parts outside the CDR3, is SQTIHQWPATLVQPVGSPLSLECTVEGTSNPNLYWYRQAAGRGLQLLFYSVGIGQISSEVPQNLSASRPQDRQFILSSKKLLLSDSGFYLCAWSVGGTYSPLHFGNGTRLTVT.

The V gene is TRBV29-1, the J gene TRBJ2-2, with TRBD2 matching 9 bases. Germline values: CDR1 SQVTM, CDR2 ANQGSEA. With 5 bases clipped from V and 0 bases from J, the junction kept 1 base outside the gene matches. CDR3 length: 14 residues. CDR3 sequence: CSVSGGPNTGELFF. The CDR3 nucleotides are TGCAGCGTTAGCGGGGGGCCGAACACCGGGGAGCTGTTTTTT.

The chain joins TRBV2 to TRBJ2-2; D not resolved. Per germline, CDR1 SNHLY and CDR2 FYNNEI. The V and J ends lost 4 bases and 4 bases respectively, with 16 bases between them. The CDR3 is 16 residues long. The CDR3 DNA sequence: TGTGCCAGCAGTGCACAGTACGGCCGAGGCACCGGGGAGCTGTTTTTT. Residues: CASSAQYGRGTGELFF.

J is TRBJ1-2 and V is TRBV7-9; D unresolved. Per the germline V gene, CDR1 is SEHNR and CDR2 is FQNEAQ (reference sequence). Trimming took 6 bases from V and 4 from J, leaving 12 bases between them. This CDR3 contains 13 residues. The DNA of the CDR3 is TGTGCCAGCAGTCCCGTCACCATCTATGGCTACACCTTC. Translating gives CASSPVTIYGYTF.

The chain recombines TRBV7-6 with TRBJ1-1; 7 bases are a match to TRBD1. V lost 5 bases and J lost 3; bases outside the gene matches: 15. From germline, CDR1 is SGHVS and CDR2 FNYEAQ. The CDR3 runs 17 residues. The CDR3, as DNA: TGTGCCAGCAGCCCAGGCGCAGGGGGTGGCATCGACACTGAAGCTTTCTTT. The encoded protein is CASSPGAGGGIDTEAFF. Combining the CDR3 with reference TRBV7-6 and TRBJ1-1 gives the whole variable domain GAGVSQSPRYKVTKRGQDVALRCDPISGHVSLYWYRQALGQGPEFLTYFNYEAQQDKSGLPNDRFSAERPEGSISTLTIQRTEQRDSAMYRCASSPGAGGGIDTEAFFGQGTRLTVV.

This chain connects TRBV5-5 to TRBJ1-2; 8 nucleotides align to TRBD1. This CDR3 region has 13 residues. Germline-derived CDR1 and CDR2 are SGHKS and YYEKEE (reference sequence). With V trimmed by 3 bases and J by 8 bases, 6 bases remained unmatched. The CDR3 DNA follows: TGTGCCAGCAGCTCCTGGACAGGGAGCGGCTACACCTTC. It codes for CASSSWTGSGYTF.

The V and J genes are TRBV7-7 and TRBJ1-4; 7 bases are shared with TRBD1. J lost 8 bases, V lost 5 bases, and 8 bases had no gene match. Germline CDR1 and CDR2: SSHAT and FNYEAQ (reference sequence). This CDR3 has 14 residues. The CDR3 region has the DNA TGTGCCAGCAGCCGGACAGGCCTTGGGGAAAAACTGTTTTTT. Amino acid sequence: CASSRTGLGEKLFF.

This clone appeared a single time. The V call is TRBV5-1, the J call TRBJ2-6; no clear D gene. Trimming stripped 0 bases from V and 0 bases from J, with 13 bases between. CDR3 length: 18 residues. Germline loops: CDR1 SGHRS, CDR2 YFSETQ. The CDR3 coding sequence is TGCGCCAGCAGCTTGGTACCTACAGCATCCTCTGGGGCCAACGTCCTGACTTTC. Its translation: CASSLVPTASSGANVLTF.

The chain employs TRBV5-4 and TRBJ2-3; TRBD2 aligns across 9 bases. CDR3 size: 15 residues. Germline V gene sequence: CDR1 SGHNT, CDR2 YYREEE (reference sequence). The V and J ends lost 0 bases and 4 bases, in that order; junction bases with no gene match: 3. DNA of the CDR3: TGTGCCAGCAGCTTGGCTAGCGGGGTGTCAGATACGCAGTATTTT. Protein: CASSLASGVSDTQYF.

V is TRBV5-1 and J is TRBJ2-3, with TRBD1 as a possible D gene (6 bases). In germline, CDR1 is SGHRS, CDR2 YFSETQ. Trimming cost V 0 bases and J 0 bases, with 14 bases left between them. This CDR3 region has 17 residues. CDR3 sequence (DNA): TGCGCCAGCAGCTTGGAGGGGACACCGACTAGCACAGATACGCAGTATTTT. This gives the protein CASSLEGTPTSTDTQYF.